This T cell receptor beta chain was documented in a study of PD-1 blockade in mismatch repair-deficient tumors. Study conclusions and caveats: Tumor-resident clones, often undetectable pretreatment in blood, expanded then contracted after pembrolizumab.

Three pembrolizumab responders had their TCRs sequenced. Here immunoSEQ multiplex PCR was the method, and the copy in TCRdb shows in-frame clones only, minus some. There are some 130,000 clones in the sample; roughly 90% occur only once, and about 12% lies in the top ten. V was trimmed by 6 bases and J by 4 bases, leaving 6 bases between them. Germline assignment: CDR1 LNHDA and CDR2 SQIVND (reference sequence). The CDR3 spans 12 residues. Of note for this clone: Its antigen is currently unknown.

Sequences were derived from peripheral blood, sampled approximately 69 weeks after starting pembrolizumab. The chain links TRBV19 to TRBJ2-2; no clear D gene. This TCR was recovered from an adult with mismatch repair-deficient cancer. The CDR3 region is CASSWVTGELFF. For the CDR3, the DNA is TGTGCCAGTAGCTGGGTCACCGGGGAGCTGTTTTTT.